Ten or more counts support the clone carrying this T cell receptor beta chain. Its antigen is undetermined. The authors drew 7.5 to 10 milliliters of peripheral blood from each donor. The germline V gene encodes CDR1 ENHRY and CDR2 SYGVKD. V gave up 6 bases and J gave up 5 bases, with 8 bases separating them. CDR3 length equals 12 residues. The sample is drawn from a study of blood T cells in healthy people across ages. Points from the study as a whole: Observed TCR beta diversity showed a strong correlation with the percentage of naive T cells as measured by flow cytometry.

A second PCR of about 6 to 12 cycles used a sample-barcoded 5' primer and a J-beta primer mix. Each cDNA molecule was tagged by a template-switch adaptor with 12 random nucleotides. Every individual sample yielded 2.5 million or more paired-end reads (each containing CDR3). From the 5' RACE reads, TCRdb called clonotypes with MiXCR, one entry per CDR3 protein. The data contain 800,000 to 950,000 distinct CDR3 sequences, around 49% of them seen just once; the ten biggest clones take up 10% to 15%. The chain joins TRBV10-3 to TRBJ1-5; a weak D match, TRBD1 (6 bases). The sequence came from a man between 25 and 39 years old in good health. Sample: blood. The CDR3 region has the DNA TGTGCCATCAGCGAGGGGGATCAGCCCCAGCATTTT. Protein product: CAISEGDQPQHF.